The rows below give T cell receptor beta chains drawn from one sample of a study of blood T cells in healthy people across ages. TCRdb processed the 5' RACE reads anew with MiXCR; each CDR3 protein has one entry. Of hundreds of thousands of distinct CDR3 sequences in the sample, 20% to 30% are singletons; the top ten hold under 3%. The data were also submitted as part of a second study, on T cells of mothers and their children.

The sequencing input was blood. These receptors were taken from a boy aged 5-17 years in good health. Each CDR3 is given with its conserved first and last residue. A D gene is named only where the DNA matches it firmly. Size tells how often a clone was seen (once, few, many) or the class of an expanded clone, and some rows leave it out.

16 | NA | NA | TRBJ2-1 | TRBV14 | TGTGCCAGCAGCCAAGGCGACAGGCGGTATAGGAATGAGCAGTTCTTC | CASSQGDRRYRNEQFF
12 | NA | NA | TRBJ1-5 | TRBV7-9 | TGTGCCAGCAGCGCGGTAGGCAGCCCCCAGCATTTT | CASSAVGSPQHF
16 | NA | NA | TRBJ1-3 | TRBV12-3/TRBV12-4 | TGTGCCAGCAGTTTAGTTGGGAAACCTTCTGGAAACACCATATATTTT | CASSLVGKPSGNTIYF
16 | few | NA | TRBJ1-2 | TRBV12-3/TRBV12-4 | TGTGCCAGCAGTTTGGCCTCTCCTCTCACGGACTATGGCTACACCTTC | CASSLASPLTDYGYTF
16 | few | NA | TRBJ2-5 | TRBV3-1 | TGTGCCAGCAGCCAACCGACTGGACCTTCTCAAGAGACCCAGTACTTC | CASSQPTGPSQETQYF
16 | NA | NA | TRBJ2-3 | TRBV27 | TGTGCCAGCATGTCGGACAGACAACCTAGCACAGATACGCAGTATTTT | CASMSDRQPSTDTQYF
15 | few | TRBD2 | TRBJ2-5 | TRBV20-1 | TGCAGTGCTAGGCGGGGGGGGGTTCCACGGGAGACCCAGTACTTC | CSARRGGVPRETQYF
13 | few | NA | TRBJ1-2 | TRBV20-1 | TGCAGTGCCTACCTACACTCGAACTATGGCTACACCTTC | CSAYLHSNYGYTF
15 | NA | TRBD2 | TRBJ2-1 | TRBV20-1 | TGCAGTGCTAGAGATTTGAGTAGCGGGGGGTATGAGCAGTTCTTC | CSARDLSSGGYEQFF
12 | NA | NA | TRBJ1-3 | TRBV29-1 | TGCAGCGTCCTGGGCGATGGAAACACCATATATTTT | CSVLGDGNTIYF
16 | NA | TRBD1 | TRBJ1-4 | TRBV10-3 | TGTGCCATCAGTGAGTCCCGGGACAGAAGAAATGAAAAACTGTTTTTT | CAISESRDRRNEKLFF
16 | few | TRBD2 | TRBJ2-5 | TRBV6-1 | TGTGCCAGCAGAACATACCGACTAGCGGGGCAAGAGACCCAGTACTTC | CASRTYRLAGQETQYF
13 | NA | NA | TRBJ1-5 | TRBV15 | TGTGCCACCAGCACACAGCTCAATCAGCCCCAGCATTTT | CATSTQLNQPQHF
12 | few | NA | TRBJ1-5 | TRBV6-1 | TGTGCCAGCAGTGAAGAGCGGGACGACGACCATTTT | CASSEERDDDHF
12 | NA | NA | TRBJ2-3 | TRBV20-1 | TGCAGTGCCACAACGTACCGGGATACGCAGTATTTT | CSATTYRDTQYF
13 | NA | NA | TRBJ2-3 | TRBV3-1 | TGTGCCAGCAGCCAAGATACCACAGATACGCAGTATTTT | CASSQDTTDTQYF
11 | NA | NA | TRBJ2-7 | TRBV21-1 | TGTGCCAGCAGCATGAACAGGGAGCAGTACTTC | CASSMNREQYF
17 | NA | TRBD2 | TRBJ2-7 | TRBV7-9 | TGTGCCAGCAGCACACCCCCGGGACTAGCGGGGGGTAACGAGCAGTACTTC | CASSTPPGLAGGNEQYF
11 | many | NA | TRBJ2-2 | TRBV7-9 | TGTGCCAGCAGCAGGAGCGGGGAGCTGTTTTTT | CASSRSGELFF
15 | many | TRBD2 | TRBJ2-5 | TRBV7-2 | TGTGCCAGCAGCTTAGAGATTAGCGGGGGGGGGGCCCAGTACTTC | CASSLEISGGGAQYF
15 | NA | NA | TRBJ2-5 | TRBV27 | TGTGCCAGCAGTTTATGGGGCGAGCGCGGAGAGACCCAGTACTTC | CASSLWGERGETQYF
12 | few | NA | TRBJ2-5 | TRBV5-1 | TGCGCCAGCAGTAAGTCCCAAGAGACCCAGTACTTC | CASSKSQETQYF
10 | NA | NA | TRBJ2-1 | TRBV20-1 | TGCAGTGCACGTCGGGAAGAGCAGTTCTTC | CSARREEQFF
15 | NA | TRBD1 | TRBJ1-2 | TRBV2 | TGTGCCAGCAGGGCCCTACAGGGGGCCGGGAGTGGCTACACCTTC | CASRALQGAGSGYTF
14 | few | NA | TRBJ2-7 | TRBV30 | TGTGCCTGGAGTGGGTTGCGTGACTCCTACGAGCAGTACTTC | CAWSGLRDSYEQYF
13 | many | TRBD2 | TRBJ2-5 | TRBV7-2 | TGTGCCAGCAGCCAGCGGGGGAAGGAGACCCAGTACTTC | CASSQRGKETQYF
14 | NA | NA | TRBJ1-2 | TRBV24-1 | TGTGCCACCAGTGATCGCCAGGGGAGGTATGGCTACACCTTC | CATSDRQGRYGYTF
15 | NA | NA | TRBJ2-5 | TRBV29-1 | TGCAGCGCTCCCGTTGGGATCTCCATCGGGGAGACCCAGTACTTC | CSAPVGISIGETQYF
15 | few | TRBD1 | TRBJ2-7 | TRBV10-3 | TGTGCCATCAGTGGCAGAGCCGGGACAGAGGGCGAGCAGTACTTC | CAISGRAGTEGEQYF
13 | NA | NA | TRBJ2-4 | TRBV12-3/TRBV12-4 | TGTGCCAGCAGTTTAATTACCAAAAACATTCAGTACTTC | CASSLITKNIQYF
14 | NA | NA | TRBJ2-7 | TRBV15 | TGTGCCACCAGCAGAGATAAGGTCTCCTACGAGCAGTACTTC | CATSRDKVSYEQYF
15 | NA | NA | TRBJ2-3 | TRBV12-3/TRBV12-4 | TGTGCCTCCCATTCGGGGGCTGAAGTCACAGATACGCAGTATTTT | CASHSGAEVTDTQYF
16 | NA | NA | TRBJ1-1 | TRBV9 | TGTGCCAGCAGCCCCCTGGTGTACAGCCCGAACACTGAAGCTTTCTTT | CASSPLVYSPNTEAFF
15 | few | TRBD1 | TRBJ2-2 | TRBV5-1 | TGCGCCAGCAGCTTCGGACCCAGGGGGACGGGGGAGCTGTTTTTT | CASSFGPRGTGELFF